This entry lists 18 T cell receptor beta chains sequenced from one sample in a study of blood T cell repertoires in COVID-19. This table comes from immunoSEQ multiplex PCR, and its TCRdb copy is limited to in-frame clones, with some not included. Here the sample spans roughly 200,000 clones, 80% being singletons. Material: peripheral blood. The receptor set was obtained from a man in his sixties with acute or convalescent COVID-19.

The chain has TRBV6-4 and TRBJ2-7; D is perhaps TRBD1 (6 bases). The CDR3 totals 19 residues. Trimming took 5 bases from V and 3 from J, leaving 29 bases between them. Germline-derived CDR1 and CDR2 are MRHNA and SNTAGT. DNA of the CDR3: TGTGCCAGCAGTAACATTTGGGTACTGTCCGGGACACCTCACTACGAGCAGTACTTC. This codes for CASSNIWVLSGTPHYEQYF.

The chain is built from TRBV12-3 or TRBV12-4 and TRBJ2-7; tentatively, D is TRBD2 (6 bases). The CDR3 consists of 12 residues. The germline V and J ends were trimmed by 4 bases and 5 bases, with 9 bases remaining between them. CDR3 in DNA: TGTGCCAGCAGTTGGGGACTCAACGAGCAGTACTTC. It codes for CASSWGLNEQYF.

Here the CDR3 DNA reads TGTGCCAGCTACCTCTCCCTGGCCACAGATACGCAGTATTTT. Translated: CASYLSLATDTQYF. The rearrangement joins TRBV7-2 to TRBJ2-3, with D uncertain. This CDR3 spans 14 amino acids. The germline CDR1 and CDR2 sequences are SGHTA and FQGNSA. V gave up 8 bases and J gave up 2 bases, with 14 bases separating them.

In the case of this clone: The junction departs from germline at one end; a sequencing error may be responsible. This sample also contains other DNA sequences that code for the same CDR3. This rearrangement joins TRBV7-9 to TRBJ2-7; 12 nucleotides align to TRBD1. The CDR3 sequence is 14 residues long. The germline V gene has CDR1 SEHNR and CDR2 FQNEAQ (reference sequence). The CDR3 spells CASSLAPGQGASNF. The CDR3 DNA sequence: TGTGCCAGCAGCTTGGCTCCGGGACAGGGGGCCTCCAACTTC.

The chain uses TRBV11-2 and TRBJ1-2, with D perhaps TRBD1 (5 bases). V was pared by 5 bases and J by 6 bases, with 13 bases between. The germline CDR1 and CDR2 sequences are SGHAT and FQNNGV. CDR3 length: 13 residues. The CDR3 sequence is CASSPGGRNGYTF. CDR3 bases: TGTGCCAGCAGCCCGGGGGGGAGAAATGGCTACACCTTC.

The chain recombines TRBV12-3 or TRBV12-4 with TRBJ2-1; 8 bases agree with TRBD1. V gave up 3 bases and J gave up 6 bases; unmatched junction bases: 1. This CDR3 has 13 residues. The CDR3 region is CASSLQGANEQFF. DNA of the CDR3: TGTGCCAGCAGTTTGCAGGGGGCCAATGAGCAGTTCTTC.

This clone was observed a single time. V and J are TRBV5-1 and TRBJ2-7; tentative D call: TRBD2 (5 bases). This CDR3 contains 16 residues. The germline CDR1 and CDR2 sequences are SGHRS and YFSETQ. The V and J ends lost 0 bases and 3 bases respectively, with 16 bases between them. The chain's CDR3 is CASSLAVGSGNYEQYF. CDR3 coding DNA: TGCGCCAGCAGCTTGGCCGTGGGCTCGGGGAACTACGAGCAGTACTTC.

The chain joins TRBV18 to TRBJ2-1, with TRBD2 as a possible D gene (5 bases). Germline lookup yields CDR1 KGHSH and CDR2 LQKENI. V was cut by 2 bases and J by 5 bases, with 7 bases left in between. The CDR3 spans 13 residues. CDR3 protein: CASSPLTNNEQFF. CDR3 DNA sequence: TGTGCCAGCTCACCATTGACTAACAATGAGCAGTTCTTC.

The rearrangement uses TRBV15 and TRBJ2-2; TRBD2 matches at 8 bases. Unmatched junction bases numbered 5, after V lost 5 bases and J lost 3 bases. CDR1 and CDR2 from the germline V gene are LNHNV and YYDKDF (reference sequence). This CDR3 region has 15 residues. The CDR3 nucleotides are TGTGCCACCAGCTTAGCGGGAAGGGACACCGGGGAGCTGTTTTTT. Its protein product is CATSLAGRDTGELFF.

CDR3 in amino acids: CASSPMTSGGQGGELFF. CDR3 DNA sequence: TGTGCCAGCAGCCCCATGACTAGCGGGGGGCAGGGCGGGGAGCTGTTTTTT. The V and J genes are TRBV3-1 (or the pseudogene TRBV3-2) and TRBJ2-2, with 13 bases matching TRBD2. The V segment lost 4 bases and the J segment 7 bases; nucleotides outside the gene matches: 9. Germline values: CDR1 LGHDT, CDR2 YNNKEL (reference sequence). The CDR3 has 17 residues.

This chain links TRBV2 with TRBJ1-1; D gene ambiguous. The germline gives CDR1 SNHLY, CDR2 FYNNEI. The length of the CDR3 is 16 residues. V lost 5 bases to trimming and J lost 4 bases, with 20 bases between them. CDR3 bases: TGTGCCAGCAGTCAGACACAAGTCCAAGTCGGCACTGAAGCTTTCTTT. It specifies CASSQTQVQVGTEAFF.

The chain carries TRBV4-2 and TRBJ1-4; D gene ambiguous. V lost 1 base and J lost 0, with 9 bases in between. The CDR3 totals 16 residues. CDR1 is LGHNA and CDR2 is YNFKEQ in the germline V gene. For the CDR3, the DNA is TGTGCCAGCAGCCAAGGGCAGATATCAACTAATGAAAAACTGTTTTTT. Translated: CASSQGQISTNEKLFF.

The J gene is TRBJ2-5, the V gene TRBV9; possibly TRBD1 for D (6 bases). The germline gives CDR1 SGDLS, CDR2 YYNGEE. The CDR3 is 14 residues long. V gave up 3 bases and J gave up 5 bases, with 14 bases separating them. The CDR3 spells CASSAEQGWETQYF. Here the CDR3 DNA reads TGTGCCAGCAGCGCAGAACAGGGTTGGGAGACCCAGTACTTC. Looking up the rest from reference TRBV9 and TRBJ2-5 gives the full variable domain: DSGVTQTPKHLITATGQRVTLRCSPRSGDLSVYWYQQSLDQGLQFLIQYYNGEERAKGNILERFSAQQFPDLHSELNLSSLELGDSALYFCASSAEQGWETQYFGPGTRLLVL.

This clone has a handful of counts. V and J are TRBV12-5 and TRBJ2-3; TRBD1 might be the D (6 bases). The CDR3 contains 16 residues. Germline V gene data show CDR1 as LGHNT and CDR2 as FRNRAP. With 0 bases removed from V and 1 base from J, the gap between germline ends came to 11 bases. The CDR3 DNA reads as TGTGCTAGTGGTTTGGTAACAGGGTTAGGCACAGATACGCAGTATTTT. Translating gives CASGLVTGLGTDTQYF.

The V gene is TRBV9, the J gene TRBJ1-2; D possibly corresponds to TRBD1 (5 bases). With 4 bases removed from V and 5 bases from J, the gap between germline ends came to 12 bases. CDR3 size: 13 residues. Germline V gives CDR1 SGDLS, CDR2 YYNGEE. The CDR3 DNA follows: TGTGCCAGCAGCCAAACGGGGGGGTATGGCTACACCTTC. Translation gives CASSQTGGYGYTF.

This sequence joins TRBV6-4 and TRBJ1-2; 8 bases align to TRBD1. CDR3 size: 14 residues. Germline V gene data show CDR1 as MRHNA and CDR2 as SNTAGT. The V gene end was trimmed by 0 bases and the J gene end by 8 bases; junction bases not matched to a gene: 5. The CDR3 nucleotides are TGTGCCAGCAGTGACTCACCAGGGGGCCGGGGCTACACCTTC. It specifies CASSDSPGGRGYTF.

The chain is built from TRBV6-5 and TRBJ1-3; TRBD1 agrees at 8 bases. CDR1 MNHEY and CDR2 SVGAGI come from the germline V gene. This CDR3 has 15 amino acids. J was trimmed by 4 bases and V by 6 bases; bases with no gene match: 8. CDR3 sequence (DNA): TGTGCCAGCAGCCCCAGGGGGCTGGCCGGAAACACCATATATTTT. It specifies CASSPRGLAGNTIYF.

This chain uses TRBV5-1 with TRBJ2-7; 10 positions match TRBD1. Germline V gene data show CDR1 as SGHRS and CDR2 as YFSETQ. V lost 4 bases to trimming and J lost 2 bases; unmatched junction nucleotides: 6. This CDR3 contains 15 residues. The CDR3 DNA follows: TGCGCCAGCAGCATATCCGGGACAGGGGCCTACGAGCAGTACTTC. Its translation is CASSISGTGAYEQYF.